The clone carrying this TCR beta chain came up a few times. With a J-beta primer mix and a sample-barcoded 5' primer, a second PCR ran roughly 6 to 11 cycles. A tag from a template-switch adaptor with 12 random nucleotides marked each cDNA molecule. TCRdb passed the 5' RACE reads through MiXCR, listing each CDR3 protein once. This table holds roughly 830,000 distinct CDR3 sequences, approximately 67% found once. These data belong to a study of blood T cells in healthy people across ages. Trimming removed 7 bases from V and 6 bases from J; junction bases left unmatched: 14. The CDR3 is 17 amino acids. The origin of this receptor is a man aged 30 to 39 in good health. The sample consisted of blood. The chain has TRBV12-3 or TRBV12-4 and TRBJ2-1; TRBD2 matches at 11 bases. CDR3 sequence: CASTQPLLAGAFNEQFF. The CDR3, as DNA: TGTGCCAGCACCCAACCCCTACTAGCGGGGGCCTTCAATGAGCAGTTCTTC.